The present T cell receptor (beta chain) was sequenced within a study of T cells after yellow fever vaccination. Regarding the study as a whole: From the bulk population, abundant clonotypes could contaminate and appear within FACS-sorted repertoires.

This clonotype has a count of ten or more. What it recognizes is unknown. MiXCR was run by TCRdb on the 5' RACE reads, yielding one entry per CDR3 protein. The sample holds hundreds of thousands of distinct CDR3 sequences, around 10% seen once. The TCR originated in a man between 18 and 35 years old who received the YFV17D yellow fever vaccine. Specimen: CD4+ T cells sorted from PBMCs, collected 5 days after the yellow fever booster vaccination.

CDR3 nucleotides: TGTGCCAGCAGTTACCCCGAAACCCGGGGGCAGTACTTC. The encoded protein is CASSYPETRGQYF. The rearrangement joins TRBV6-6 to TRBJ2-7; D perhaps matches TRBD2 (5 bases). The CDR3 contains 13 residues. Germline CDR1 is MNHNY and CDR2 is SVGAGI (reference sequence). The ends were cut back, 2 bases at V and 9 bases at J, with 14 bases in the middle.